This TCR beta chain appears in the sequencing data of a study of CD8 T cells in ankylosing spondylitis. The CDR3 extends over 11 amino acids. The ends were cut back, 1 base at V and 11 bases at J, with 5 bases in the middle. With respect to this clonotype: Its specificity is not known.

Whole-study findings and limits: Reportedly, matched ankylosing spondylitis synovial fluid was significantly enriched for disease-linked clones. Among TCR beta sequences, a motif of several highly homologous variants appeared characteristic of ankylosing spondylitis blood. Certain motif variants had earlier been reported in reactive arthritis synovial fluid and blood.

As the method for making TCR beta libraries, quantitative 5'-RACE with molecular barcodes was used. TCRdb reanalysed the 5' RACE reads using MiXCR and keeps one entry per CDR3 protein. Counted here are 300,000 to 350,000 distinct CDR3 sequences, around a tenth occurring once; the ten biggest clones make up about 10%. The sequence came from a female donor with ankylosing spondylitis or in good health (not recorded which). This chain links TRBV12-3 or TRBV12-4 with TRBJ2-2; no clear D. Input material: blood, either unsorted or a sorted T cell fraction (not recorded which). The CDR3 region has the DNA TGTGCCAGCAGTTTAGGGTATGAGCTGTTTTTT. Translating gives CASSLGYELFF.